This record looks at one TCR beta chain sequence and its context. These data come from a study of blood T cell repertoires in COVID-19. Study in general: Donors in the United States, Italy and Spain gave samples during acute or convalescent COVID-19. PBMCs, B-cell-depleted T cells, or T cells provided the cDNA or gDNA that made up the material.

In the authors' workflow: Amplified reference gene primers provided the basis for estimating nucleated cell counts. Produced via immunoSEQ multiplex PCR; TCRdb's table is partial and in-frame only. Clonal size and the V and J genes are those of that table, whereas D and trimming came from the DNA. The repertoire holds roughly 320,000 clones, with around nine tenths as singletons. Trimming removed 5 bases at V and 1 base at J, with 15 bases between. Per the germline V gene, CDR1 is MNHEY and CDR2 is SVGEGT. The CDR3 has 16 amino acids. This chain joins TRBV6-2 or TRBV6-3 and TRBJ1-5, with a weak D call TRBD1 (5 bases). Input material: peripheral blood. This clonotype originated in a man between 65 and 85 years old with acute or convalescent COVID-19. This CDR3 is CASSPGLDRSNQPQHF. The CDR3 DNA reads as TGTGCCAGCAGTCCAGGGTTAGATAGAAGCAATCAGCCCCAGCATTTT.